This T cell receptor (beta chain) comes out of a study of cytomegalovirus exposure and HLA in healthy donors (TCRdb year 2017). About the investigation overall: According to a later analysis, one platform produced both the 120 validation repertoires and the 620 or so repertoires of the first cohort. The study was designed to test whether signatures of past pathogen exposure could be identified by cataloging public T cell receptors. Along with the approximately 620-subject first cohort, a separate validation cohort of over a hundred different subjects was used. To predict cytomegalovirus infection status, the study brought together high-throughput TCR immunosequencing, statistical association of individual TCRs with disease status, and machine learning.

The donors belonged to the validation cohort of about 120 subjects, which was separate from the approximately 700-subject first cohort. The full study reports these points: According to the authors, the approach could potentially be generalized to other disease states and immunological phenotypes. The classifier was reported to diagnose cytomegalovirus status with high specificity and sensitivity in both the original cohort and the validation cohort. Three of the identified cytomegalovirus-associated TCR beta chains were confirmed in vitro to be specific for cytomegalovirus antigens. Most TCR sequences were observed very rarely across donors, whereas some public TCRs were present in many individuals. Subsequent analysis determined that TCRs grouped into clusters in the first cohort also showed a tendency toward co-occurrence across the 120 or so validation repertoires, and roughly 95% of cluster scores exceeded 0. The study gave a list of under 200 TCR beta chains associated with cytomegalovirus. The validation cohort had no HLA typing available for a later analysis, so co-occurrence within that cohort was assessed over all 130 or so repertoires.

The V and J ends are trimmed by 11 bases and 3 bases, leaving 10 bases between them. The CDR3 runs 11 residues from the cysteine to the phenylalanine. The read is trimmed to its CDR3 DNA, 33 bases read in frame from base 1. The germline V gene encodes CDR1 MDHEN and CDR2 SYDVKM. About this clone itself: Its antigen remains unidentified. The record has no base qualities; no much larger clone is one base away.

Libraries came from the immunoSEQ multiplex PCR assay. Per the source publication's procedure: To diagnose cytomegalovirus status from the catalog of TCR beta chain sequences, a statistical classification framework was built. TCRdb holds this immuneACCESS table with in-frame rearrangements only. Some clones are missing; in checked studies, unresolved V genes explain under half, and the rest has no known cause. That table supplies the V and J calls and clone size; D and trimming were determined from the DNA. Present in this sample are roughly 220,000 clones, around nine tenths of which were seen just once. The ten largest account for approximately 1% of the sample.

This clonotype was sampled from a woman aged 18-30 years in good health and CMV-seronegative. The chain couples TRBV28 to TRBJ1-1, with the D gene uncertain. Input material: PBMCs. In nucleotides, the sequence is TGTGCCGTTTGGCGGGACACTGAAGCTTTCTTT. It codes for CAVWRDTEAFF.